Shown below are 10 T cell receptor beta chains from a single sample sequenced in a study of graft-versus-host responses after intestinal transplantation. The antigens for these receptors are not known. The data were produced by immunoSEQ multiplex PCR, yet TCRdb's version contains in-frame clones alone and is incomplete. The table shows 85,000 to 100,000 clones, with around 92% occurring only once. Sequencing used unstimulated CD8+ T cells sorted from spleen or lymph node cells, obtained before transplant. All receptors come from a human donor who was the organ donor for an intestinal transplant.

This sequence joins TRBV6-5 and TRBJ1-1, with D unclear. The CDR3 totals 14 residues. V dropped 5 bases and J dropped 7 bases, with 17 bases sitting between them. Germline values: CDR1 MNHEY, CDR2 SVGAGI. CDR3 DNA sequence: TGTGCCAGCAGTATTACGTATGGGAGGGATGAAGCTTTCTTT. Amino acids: CASSITYGRDEAFF.

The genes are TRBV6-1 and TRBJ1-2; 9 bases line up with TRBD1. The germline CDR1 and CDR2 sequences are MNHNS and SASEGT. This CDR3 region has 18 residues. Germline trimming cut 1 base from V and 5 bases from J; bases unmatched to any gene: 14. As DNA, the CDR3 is TGTGCCAGCAGTGAAGGTTGGGGGGACAGGGTTTTGGTATATGGCTACACCTTC. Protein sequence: CASSEGWGDRVLVYGYTF.

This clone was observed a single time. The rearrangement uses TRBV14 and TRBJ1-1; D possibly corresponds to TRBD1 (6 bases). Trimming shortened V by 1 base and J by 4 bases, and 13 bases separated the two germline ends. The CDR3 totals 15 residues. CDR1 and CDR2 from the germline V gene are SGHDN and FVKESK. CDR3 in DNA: TGTGCCAGCAGCCAAGGAGGGGGAAAGCTCACTGAAGCTTTCTTT. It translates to CASSQGGGKLTEAFF. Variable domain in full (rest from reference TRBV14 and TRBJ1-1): EAGVTQFPSHSVIEKGQTVTLRCDPISGHDNLYWYRRVMGKEIKFLLHFVKESKQDESGMPNNRFLAERTGGTYSTLKVQPAELEDSGVYFCASSQGGGKLTEAFFGQGTRLTVV.

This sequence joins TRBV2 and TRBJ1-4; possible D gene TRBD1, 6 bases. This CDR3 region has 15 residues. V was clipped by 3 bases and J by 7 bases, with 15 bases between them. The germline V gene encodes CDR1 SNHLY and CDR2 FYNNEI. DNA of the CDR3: TGTGCCAGCAGTGACCTGACAGGAAGCCCTGAAAAACTGTTTTTT. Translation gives CASSDLTGSPEKLFF.

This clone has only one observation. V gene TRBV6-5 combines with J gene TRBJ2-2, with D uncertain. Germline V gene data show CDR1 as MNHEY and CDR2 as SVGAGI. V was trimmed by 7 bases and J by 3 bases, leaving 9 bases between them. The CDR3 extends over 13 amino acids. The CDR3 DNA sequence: TGTGCCAGCAAACGGCGGTACACCGGGGAGCTGTTTTTT. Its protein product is CASKRRYTGELFF.

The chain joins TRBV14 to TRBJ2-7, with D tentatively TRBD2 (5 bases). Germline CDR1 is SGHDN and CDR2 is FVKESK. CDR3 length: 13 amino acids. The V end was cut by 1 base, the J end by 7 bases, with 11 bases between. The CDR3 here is CASSQVSSGEQYF. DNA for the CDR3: TGTGCCAGCAGCCAAGTGAGCAGCGGTGAGCAGTACTTC. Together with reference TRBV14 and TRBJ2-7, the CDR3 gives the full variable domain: EAGVTQFPSHSVIEKGQTVTLRCDPISGHDNLYWYRRVMGKEIKFLLHFVKESKQDESGMPNNRFLAERTGGTYSTLKVQPAELEDSGVYFCASSQVSSGEQYFGPGTRLTVT.

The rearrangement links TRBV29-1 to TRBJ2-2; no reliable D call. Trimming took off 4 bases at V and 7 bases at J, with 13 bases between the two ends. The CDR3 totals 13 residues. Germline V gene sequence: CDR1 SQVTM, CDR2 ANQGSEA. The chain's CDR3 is CSVVAETGGELFF. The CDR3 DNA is TGCAGCGTTGTGGCGGAAACGGGCGGGGAGCTGTTTTTT.

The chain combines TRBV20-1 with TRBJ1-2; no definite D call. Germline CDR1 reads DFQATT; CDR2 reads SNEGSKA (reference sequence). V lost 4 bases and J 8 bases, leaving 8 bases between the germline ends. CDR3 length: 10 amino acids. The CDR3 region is CSATHQGYTF. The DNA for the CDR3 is TGCAGTGCTACCCACCAGGGCTACACCTTC.

CDR3 sequence (DNA): TGTGCCAGCAGTTTTCGTGAGGGAGCGGGCTCAGATACGCAGTATTTT. Protein sequence: CASSFREGAGSDTQYF. This chain connects TRBV27 to TRBJ2-3; possible D gene TRBD2, 6 bases. The germline gives CDR1 MNHEY, CDR2 SMNVEV (reference sequence). The length of the CDR3 is 16 residues. Trimming took 3 bases from V and 4 from J, leaving 17 bases between them.

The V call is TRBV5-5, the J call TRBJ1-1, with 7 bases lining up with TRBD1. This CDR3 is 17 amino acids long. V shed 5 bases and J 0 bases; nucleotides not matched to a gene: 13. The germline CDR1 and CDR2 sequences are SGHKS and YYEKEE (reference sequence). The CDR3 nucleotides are TGTGCCAGCAGTTTCGACAGGGTTTTTGTACTGAACACTGAAGCTTTCTTT. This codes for CASSFDRVFVLNTEAFF.